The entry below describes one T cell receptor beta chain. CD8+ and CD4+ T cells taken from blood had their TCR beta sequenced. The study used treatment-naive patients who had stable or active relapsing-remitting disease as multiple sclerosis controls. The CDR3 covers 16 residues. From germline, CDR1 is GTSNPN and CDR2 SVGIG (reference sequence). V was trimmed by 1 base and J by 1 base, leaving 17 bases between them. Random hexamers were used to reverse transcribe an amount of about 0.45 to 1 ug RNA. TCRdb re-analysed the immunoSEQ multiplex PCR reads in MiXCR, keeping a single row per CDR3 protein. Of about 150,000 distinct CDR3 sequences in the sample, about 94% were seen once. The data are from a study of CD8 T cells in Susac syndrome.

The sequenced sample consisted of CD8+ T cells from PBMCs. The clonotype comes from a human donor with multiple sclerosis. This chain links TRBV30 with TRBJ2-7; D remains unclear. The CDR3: CAWSEPRRVGSYEQYF. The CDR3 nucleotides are TGTGCCTGGAGTGAACCCCGTCGGGTAGGGTCCTACGAGCAGTACTTC.